Listed below are T cell receptor beta chains from one sample, sequenced in a study of early T cells in non-severe SARS-CoV-2 infection. TCRdb re-derived calls from the 5' RACE reads in MiXCR, one entry per CDR3 protein. The sample shows about 49,000 distinct CDR3 sequences, around 11% of them seen only once. The sample comprised whole blood. Receptors originate from an adult who was a healthcare worker with PCR-confirmed SARS-CoV-2 infection or an uninfected control (not recorded which). The CDR3 runs from the conserved cysteine through the conserved F or W. A D gene is named only where the DNA matches it firmly. Clone size is stated in some rows and not others, as once, few, many or a class when expanded.

d_call clone_size j_call v_call cdr3_nt cdr3_aa
. few TRBJ1-2 TRBV28 TGTGCCAGCAGTTTAAACCTCTACGGCTACACCTTC CASSLNLYGYTF
. . TRBJ2-5 TRBV12-3/TRBV12-4 TGTGCCAGCAGGCGACAGTCCCAAGAGACCCAGTACTTC CASRRQSQETQYF
. . TRBJ2-2 TRBV29-1 TGCAGCGTTGACCTCTCCACCGGGGAGCTGTTTTTT CSVDLSTGELFF
. few TRBJ2-5 TRBV7-9 TGTGCCAGCAGCTTAGCCAACATACAAGAGACCCAGTACTTC CASSLANIQETQYF
. few TRBJ2-5 TRBV7-9 TGTGCCAGCAGGGAGACAAACGGGGAGACCCAGTACTTC CASRETNGETQYF
. . TRBJ2-7 TRBV7-9 TGTGCCAGCAGCCAGGACGGGAGCACCTACGAGCAGTACTTC CASSQDGSTYEQYF
. many TRBJ2-1 TRBV12-5 TGTGCTAGTGGGCGGCCCGGAATCTACAATGAGCAGTTCTTC CASGRPGIYNEQFF
. . TRBJ2-1 TRBV29-1 TGCAGCGTTGAAGCGGGATTCTACAATGAGCAGTTCTTC CSVEAGFYNEQFF
. . TRBJ1-1 TRBV2 TGTGCCAGCAGTGATATTGGGGCTCGGGCTGAAGCTTTCTTT CASSDIGARAEAFF
. . TRBJ2-3 TRBV4-1 TGCGCCAGCAGCCTATCCGCGGACTATGTGGGAGATACGCAGTATTTT CASSLSADYVGDTQYF